This entry lists 5 T cell receptor beta chains sequenced from one sample in a study of OX40 agonist ivuxolimab in advanced cancers. Here immunoSEQ multiplex PCR was the method, and the copy in TCRdb shows in-frame clones only, minus some. The table shows 37,000 or so clones, with more than 75% occurring only once. Source: CD4+ or CD8+ T cells sorted from blood, taken in a trial of the OX40 agonist ivuxolimab. All receptors derive from an adult with an advanced solid tumor such as melanoma, head and neck, liver or kidney cancer.

The rearrangement uses TRBV4-1 and TRBJ2-5; 9 bases are shared with TRBD1. The J call may be incorrect, as the DNA end agrees better with TRBJ2-7. From germline, CDR1 is MGHRA and CDR2 YSYEKL. This CDR3 region has 15 residues. The CDR3 DNA reads TGCGCCAGCAGCCAGTCCGGGACAGGGTCTTACGAGCAGTACTTC. Translated: CASSQSGTGSYEQYF.

CDR3 bases: TGTGCCAGTAGTATAGAAGTTTCGGAATATGGCTACACCTTC. Translating it yields CASSIEVSEYGYTF. This chain links TRBV19 with TRBJ1-2; unclear D gene. Trimming cost V 0 bases and J 5 bases, with 10 bases left between them. The CDR3 spans 14 residues. Looked up from germline, CDR1 is LNHDA and CDR2 is SQIVND (reference sequence).

The chain has TRBV2 and TRBJ1-1; tentatively, D is TRBD1 (5 bases). V lost 2 bases, J lost 2 bases, and 9 bases lay in between. The germline V gene encodes CDR1 SNHLY and CDR2 FYNNEI. This CDR3 has 14 residues. The CDR3 DNA sequence: TGTGCCAGCAGTGAATGGGGCGTCAACACTGAAGCTTTCTTT. This sequence encodes CASSEWGVNTEAFF. The full variable domain, with the rest looked up from reference TRBV2 and TRBJ1-1, is EPEVTQTPSHQVTQMGQEVILRCVPISNHLYFYWYRQILGQKVEFLVSFYNNEISEKSEIFDDQFSVERPDGSNFTLKIRSTKLEDSAMYFCASSEWGVNTEAFFGQGTRLTVV.

This clone was observed once. J is TRBJ2-3 and V is TRBV6-5, with 8 bases that match TRBD2. The junction had 8 bases not matched to a gene; V was cut back by 10 bases and J by 2 bases. Per germline, CDR1 MNHEY and CDR2 SVGAGI. The CDR3 covers 14 residues. The CDR3 DNA reads TGTGCCACCTCCGGGGGGGCCTTCACAGATACGCAGTATTTT. Its translation is CATSGGAFTDTQYF.

The rearrangement uses TRBV4-2 and TRBJ1-1; no definite D call. The CDR3 consists of 14 residues. Trimming stripped 1 base from V and 4 bases from J, with 10 bases between. From germline, CDR1 is LGHNA and CDR2 YNFKEQ. The CDR3 sequence is CASSQVGSGTEAFF. Here the CDR3 DNA reads TGTGCCAGCAGCCAAGTAGGCTCGGGCACTGAAGCTTTCTTT.